One sample yielded the 20 T cell receptor beta chains listed below, sequenced in a study of tumor-infiltrating lymphocytes in localized non-small cell lung cancer. TCRdb keeps only in-frame clones here, not all; method: immunoSEQ multiplex PCR. The sample lists about 6,600 clones, over 70% seen once, with over 25% in the top ten. The specimen was lung tumor tissue. These receptors originate from a human donor with non-small cell lung cancer.

This clone has only a few counts. The CDR3 DNA reads as TGCAGCGTTGAAGATCCAGGGTCGAACATTCAGTACTTC. Its protein product is CSVEDPGSNIQYF. V usage is TRBV29-1 and J usage is TRBJ2-4, with D possibly TRBD1 on 5 matching bases. CDR3 size: 13 residues. Deletions cut 0 bases from V and 7 bases from J, with 10 bases between. The germline gives CDR1 SQVTM, CDR2 ANQGSEA.

This chain links TRBV5-1 with TRBJ2-1; 10 nucleotides align to TRBD2. V gave up 4 bases and J gave up 4 bases; unmatched junction bases: 2. Germline V CDR1 and CDR2: SGHRS, YFSETQ. The CDR3 is 14 residues long. CDR3 in DNA: TGCGCCAGCAGCCGGACTAGCGGTTACAATGAGCAGTTCTTC. Translation: CASSRTSGYNEQFF.

The chain is built from TRBV6-5 and TRBJ2-7; 7 nucleotides line up with TRBD1. Germline V gene sequence: CDR1 MNHEY, CDR2 SVGAGI. J gave up 0 bases and V 5 bases, and 7 bases lay outside the gene matches. This CDR3 comprises 15 residues. The CDR3 region is CASSNRGFSSYEQYF. DNA for the CDR3: TGTGCCAGCAGTAACAGGGGATTTAGCTCCTACGAGCAGTACTTC.

The chain joins TRBV9 to TRBJ2-5; either TRBD1 or TRBD2 may supply D (7 bases each). V shed 0 bases and J shed 3 bases, with 12 bases lying between them. The CDR3 covers 15 residues. Germline CDR1 is SGDLS and CDR2 is YYNGEE. The CDR3 nucleotides are TGTGCCAGCAGCGTAGCCCCAGGGGGGGAAGAGACCCAGTACTTC. It encodes CASSVAPGGEETQYF.

In this sample, this clone turned up a few times. The chain uses TRBV5-1 and TRBJ2-1; D may correspond to TRBD1 or TRBD2 (5 bases each). The V end lost 4 bases, the J end lost 4 bases, and 15 bases lay between the germline ends. This CDR3 comprises 15 residues. CDR1 is SGHRS, CDR2 YFSETQ, per germline. The CDR3, as DNA: TGCGCCAGCAGCCATGGGACGGATCTTTACAATGAGCAGTTCTTC. Residues: CASSHGTDLYNEQFF.

This chain links TRBV30 with TRBJ2-6; maybe TRBD2 (5 bases). The CDR3 is 16 amino acids. Germline lookup yields CDR1 GTSNPN and CDR2 SVGIG (reference sequence). V was trimmed by 4 bases and J by 2 bases, leaving 15 bases between them. The CDR3: CAWTRGFGTGANVLTF. The CDR3 bases are TGTGCCTGGACAAGAGGATTCGGGACTGGGGCCAACGTCCTGACTTTC.

The genes are TRBV7-8 and TRBJ2-3, with 11 bases lining up with TRBD2. This CDR3 is built from 16 residues. The trim removed 5 bases at V and 1 base at J, leaving 5 bases unmatched. In germline, CDR1 is SGHVS, CDR2 FQNEAQ. The CDR3, as DNA: TGTGCCAGCAGCCTGGGGACTAGCGGACGCACAGATACGCAGTATTTT. Translated: CASSLGTSGRTDTQYF.

The rearrangement links TRBV4-2 to TRBJ2-3, with 9 bases matching TRBD2. Trimming removed 0 bases from V and 4 bases from J; junction bases left unmatched: 5. Germline V gene lookup returns CDR1 LGHNA and CDR2 YNFKEQ. The CDR3 covers 16 residues. CDR3 sequence: CASSQESGGGADTQYF. CDR3 nucleotide sequence: TGTGCCAGCAGCCAAGAGAGCGGCGGGGGGGCAGATACGCAGTATTTT.

J is TRBJ2-3 and V is TRBV4-1, with TRBD1 identical over 9 bases. The germline V gene encodes CDR1 MGHRA and CDR2 YSYEKL. V lost 0 bases and J lost 2; bases outside the gene matches: 15. This CDR3 has 20 residues. The CDR3 sequence is CASSQDYRSGQGLTTDTQYF. The CDR3 DNA reads TGCGCCAGCAGCCAAGATTATCGGAGTGGACAGGGGCTCACCACAGATACGCAGTATTTT.

This chain links TRBV7-2 with TRBJ2-1; D may be TRBD2 (5 bases). Trimming removed 0 bases from V and 5 bases from J, with 17 bases in between. The CDR3 is made up of 17 amino acids. The V gene's germline CDR1 is SGHTA and CDR2 FQGNSA. CDR3 coding DNA: TGTGCCAGCAGCTTAGCGATGACACGGGGTTGGGACAATGAGCAGTTCTTC. Translated, it gives CASSLAMTRGWDNEQFF.

The rearrangement joins TRBV5-6 to TRBJ2-3; D unresolved. V was shortened by 0 bases and J by 0 bases, with 8 bases between the two germline ends. In germline, CDR1 is SGHDT, CDR2 YYEEEE. This CDR3 is built from 15 residues. CDR3 bases: TGTGCCAGCAGCTTGGGGGGTCCCAGCACAGATACGCAGTATTTT. Protein sequence: CASSLGGPSTDTQYF.

The chain links TRBV28 to TRBJ1-1; maybe TRBD1 (6 bases). The V gene lost 4 bases and the J gene lost 4 bases, with 16 bases spanning the gap. Germline loops: CDR1 MDHEN, CDR2 SYDVKM. This CDR3 has 15 residues. The DNA of the CDR3 is TGTGCCAGCAGTTCTCCGACAGGAGTAGGCACTGAAGCTTTCTTT. This encodes CASSSPTGVGTEAFF.

Only a few counts were recorded for this clone. The rearrangement uses TRBV10-3 and TRBJ1-2; D is possibly TRBD1 (6 bases). This CDR3 is built from 14 residues. V lost 6 bases to trimming and J lost 7 bases, with 18 bases between them. CDR1 is ENHRY, CDR2 SYGVKD, per germline. The CDR3 spells CAIREGTFQAGYTF. In DNA form, the CDR3 reads TGTGCCATCAGGGAAGGGACATTTCAGGCTGGCTACACCTTC.

V gene TRBV5-1 combines with J gene TRBJ2-3; 8 bases match TRBD1. CDR1 is SGHRS and CDR2 is YFSETQ in the germline V gene. J was trimmed by 0 bases and V by 4 bases; bases with no gene match: 4. This CDR3 has 15 residues. CDR3 in amino acids: CASSGTGGSTDTQYF. The CDR3 DNA follows: TGCGCCAGCAGCGGTACAGGGGGAAGCACAGATACGCAGTATTTT.

The chain couples TRBV6-1 to TRBJ1-2; D uncertain. Per the germline V gene, CDR1 is MNHNS and CDR2 is SASEGT. This CDR3 spans 12 amino acids. Trimming took 4 bases from V and 2 from J, leaving 5 bases between them. The CDR3 region has the DNA TGTGCCAGCAGTGTTGGGAACTATGGCTACACCTTC. Residues: CASSVGNYGYTF.

The rearrangement joins TRBV4-2 to TRBJ2-7; 13 bases align to TRBD2. CDR1 LGHNA and CDR2 YNFKEQ come from the germline V gene. The length of the CDR3 is 18 residues. V shed 0 bases and J 0 bases; nucleotides not matched to a gene: 5. The CDR3 spells CASSQEGLAGAPSYEQYF. CDR3 in DNA: TGTGCCAGCAGCCAAGAAGGACTAGCGGGGGCTCCCTCCTACGAGCAGTACTTC.

V and J are TRBV6-6 and TRBJ2-1, with 9 bases aligning to TRBD2. The V and J ends lost 2 bases and 8 bases, in that order; junction bases with no gene match: 7. The V gene's germline CDR1 is MNHNY and CDR2 SVGAGI (reference sequence). The CDR3 is made up of 15 amino acids. The CDR3 region is CASSYGGGAGDEQFF. The CDR3 region has the DNA TGTGCCAGCAGTTACGGCGGGGGGGCCGGAGATGAGCAGTTCTTC.

The V and J genes are TRBV7-2 and TRBJ2-1, with TRBD2 matching over 9 bases. V was clipped by 4 bases and J by 3 bases; unmatched bases: 4. The CDR3 length is 15 residues. The germline V gene encodes CDR1 SGHTA and CDR2 FQGNSA. CDR3 nucleotide sequence: TGTGCCAGCAGCTCTATAGCGGGGGTCTACAATGAGCAGTTCTTC. Amino acids: CASSSIAGVYNEQFF.

The chain employs TRBV13 and TRBJ2-7, with 10 bases aligning to TRBD2. This CDR3 comprises 14 residues. The germline V gene encodes CDR1 PRHDT and CDR2 FYEKMQ (reference sequence). Trimming at V came to 5 bases and at J to 5 bases, leaving 6 bases not matched to a gene. The CDR3 sequence: CASSDSGGPNEQYF. CDR3 coding DNA: TGTGCCAGCAGCGATAGCGGGGGGCCCAACGAGCAGTACTTC.

The chain recombines TRBV9 with TRBJ1-2; D unresolved. The CDR3 covers 17 residues. The germline gives CDR1 SGDLS, CDR2 YYNGEE. Trimming removed 0 bases from V and 7 bases from J, with 22 bases in between. CDR3 sequence (DNA): TGTGCCAGCAGCGTAGCTGGTAGGTCCTCAAGCCGGCTTGGCTACACCTTC. Translation: CASSVAGRSSSRLGYTF.